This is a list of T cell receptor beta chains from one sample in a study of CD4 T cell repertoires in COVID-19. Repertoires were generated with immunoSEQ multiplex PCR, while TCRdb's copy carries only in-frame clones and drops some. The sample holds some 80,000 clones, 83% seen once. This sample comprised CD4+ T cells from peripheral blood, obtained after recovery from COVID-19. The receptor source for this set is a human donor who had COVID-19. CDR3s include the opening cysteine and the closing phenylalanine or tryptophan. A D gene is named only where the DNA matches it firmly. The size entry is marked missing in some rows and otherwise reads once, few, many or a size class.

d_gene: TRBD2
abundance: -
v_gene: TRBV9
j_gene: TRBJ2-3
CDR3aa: CASSVRSGGPEDTQYF
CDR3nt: TGTGCCAGCAGCGTACGGTCGGGGGGGCCTGAAGATACGCAGTATTTT

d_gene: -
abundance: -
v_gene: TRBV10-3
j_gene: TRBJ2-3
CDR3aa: CAISGKGSTDTQYF
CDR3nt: TGTGCCATCAGTGGAAAGGGAAGCACAGATACGCAGTATTTT

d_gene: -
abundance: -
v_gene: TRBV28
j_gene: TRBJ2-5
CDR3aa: CASSTKRTVQETQYF
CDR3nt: TGTGCCAGCAGTACAAAGAGGACAGTACAAGAGACCCAGTACTTC

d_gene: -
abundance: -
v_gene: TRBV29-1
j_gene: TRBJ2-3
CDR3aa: CSVRRDTDTQYF
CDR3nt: TGCAGCGTTAGGAGGGACACAGATACGCAGTATTTT

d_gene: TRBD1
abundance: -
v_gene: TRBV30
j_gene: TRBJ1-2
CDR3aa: CAWSAQGAYGYTF
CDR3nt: TGTGCCTGGAGTGCCCAGGGGGCCTATGGCTACACCTTC

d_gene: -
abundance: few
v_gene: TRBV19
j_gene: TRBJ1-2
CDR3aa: CATSDDGAPNYGYTF
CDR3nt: TGTGCCACCTCGGACGACGGGGCTCCTAACTATGGCTACACCTTC

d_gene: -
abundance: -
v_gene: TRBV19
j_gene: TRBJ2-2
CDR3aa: CASSQGVGELFF
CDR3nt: TGTGCCAGTAGCCAGGGAGTCGGGGAGCTGTTTTTT

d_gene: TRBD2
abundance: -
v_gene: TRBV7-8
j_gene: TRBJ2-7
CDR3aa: CASRPSGASSYEQYF
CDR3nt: TGTGCCAGCAGGCCTAGCGGAGCGAGCTCCTACGAGCAGTACTTC

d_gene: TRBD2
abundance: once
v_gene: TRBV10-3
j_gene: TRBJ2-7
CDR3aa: CAISDGRELYEQYF
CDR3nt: TGTGCCATCAGTGATGGGAGGGAACTCTACGAGCAGTACTTC

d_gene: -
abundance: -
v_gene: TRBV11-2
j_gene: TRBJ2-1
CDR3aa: CASSLGTQSDLTEQFF
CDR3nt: TGTGCCAGCAGCTTAGGGACCCAATCAGACCTCACTGAGCAGTTCTTC

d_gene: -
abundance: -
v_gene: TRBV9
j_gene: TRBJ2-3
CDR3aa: CASSYGGLGTDTQYF
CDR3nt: TGTGCCAGCAGCTATGGGGGGCTCGGGACAGATACGCAGTATTTT

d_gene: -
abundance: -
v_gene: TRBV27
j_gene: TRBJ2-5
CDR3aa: CATLPLGTAQETQYF
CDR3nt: TGTGCCACCCTCCCCCTCGGGACGGCTCAAGAGACCCAGTACTTC

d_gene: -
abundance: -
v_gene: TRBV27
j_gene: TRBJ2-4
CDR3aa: CASSLSIGDINIQYF
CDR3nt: TGTGCCAGCAGTTTATCGATAGGGGACATAAACATTCAGTACTTC